The 21 T cell receptor beta chains reported below all come from one sample, sequenced in a study of T cell repertoires in cytomegalovirus infection. TCRdb passed the reads through MiXCR, listing each CDR3 protein once. The sample includes almost 500,000 distinct CDR3 sequences, 10% to 12% of them seen just once. Sequenced input: PBMCs. Every receptor here comes from a human donor in good health (CMV status not recorded). Some clones in this sample may be carry-over from other donors' samples.

The chain uses TRBV20-1 and TRBJ2-5; TRBD1 matches 8 bases. Per germline, CDR1 DFQATT and CDR2 SNEGSKA (reference sequence). This CDR3 contains 13 residues. The ends lost 5 bases at V and 4 bases at J; junction bases unmatched: 6. CDR3 coding DNA: TGCAGTGCTCTTCTAACAGGGGGAGAGACCCAGTACTTC. It encodes CSALLTGGETQYF.

This clonotype was observed at least ten times. The gene calls are TRBV5-6 and TRBJ2-1; maybe TRBD2 (5 bases). With 0 bases removed from V and 0 bases from J, the gap between germline ends came to 13 bases. This CDR3 has 17 amino acids. The germline V gene encodes CDR1 SGHDT and CDR2 YYEEEE. The CDR3, as DNA: TGTGCCAGCAGCTTGGAGGGTCGGGGATTCTCCTACAATGAGCAGTTCTTC. This codes for CASSLEGRGFSYNEQFF.

This clonotype has a count of ten or more. The chain uses TRBV5-5 and TRBJ1-5; no clear D. The V end lost 2 bases, the J end lost 5 bases, and 8 bases lay between the germline ends. This CDR3 region has 13 residues. Germline V lookup: CDR1 SGHKS, CDR2 YYEKEE (reference sequence). CDR3 sequence: CASSFDGDQPQHF. DNA of the CDR3: TGTGCCAGCAGCTTCGATGGAGATCAGCCCCAGCATTTT.

This clonotype was found a few times. The V gene is TRBV5-1, the J gene TRBJ2-3; the D call may be TRBD1 or TRBD2 (5 bases each). V was clipped by 0 bases and J by 4 bases, with 9 bases between them. The V gene's germline CDR1 is SGHRS and CDR2 YFSETQ. The CDR3 totals 14 residues. The CDR3 loop is CASSLARGSDTQYF. As DNA, the CDR3 is TGCGCCAGCAGCTTGGCTCGGGGCTCAGATACGCAGTATTTT.

This clonotype came up a few times. This rearrangement joins TRBV15 to TRBJ2-2, with D possibly matching TRBD1 (7 bases). Between the trimmed V and J ends, which lost 2 bases and 4 bases, there was a span of 8 bases. This CDR3 has 14 residues. Germline V gene lookup returns CDR1 LNHNV and CDR2 YYDKDF (reference sequence). CDR3 residues: CATSRQGGTGELFF. CDR3 sequence (DNA): TGTGCCACCAGCAGACAGGGGGGCACCGGGGAGCTGTTTTTT.

This clonotype has ten or more counts. The rearrangement joins TRBV14 to TRBJ2-5; D might be TRBD1 (6 bases). CDR1 is SGHDN and CDR2 is FVKESK in the germline V gene. Deletions cut 1 base from V and 0 bases from J, with 12 bases between. This CDR3 is built from 16 residues. CDR3 residues: CASSQVGRGHQETQYF. DNA of the CDR3: TGTGCCAGCAGCCAAGTGGGCAGGGGCCACCAAGAGACCCAGTACTTC.

This clonotype was recorded many times. The chain is built from TRBV11-1 and TRBJ1-1; D is possibly TRBD1 (5 bases). Trimming stripped 4 bases from V and 5 bases from J, with 11 bases between. The CDR3 sequence is 13 residues long. Looked up from germline, CDR1 is SGHAT and CDR2 is FQDESV (reference sequence). The CDR3 DNA sequence: TGTGCCAGCAGCTCGCTACAGGAGACTGAAGCTTTCTTT. This gives the protein CASSSLQETEAFF. Drawing the rest from reference TRBV11-1 and TRBJ1-1, the complete variable domain is EAEVAQSPRYKITEKSQAVAFWCDPISGHATLYWYRQILGQGPELLVQFQDESVVDDSQLPKDRFSAERLKGVDSTLKIQPAELGDSAMYLCASSSLQETEAFFGQGTRLTVV.

This clonotype was picked up many times. The chain has TRBV5-5 and TRBJ2-1; TRBD2 matches 9 bases. V shed 0 bases and J 8 bases; nucleotides not matched to a gene: 9. Germline lookup yields CDR1 SGHKS and CDR2 YYEKEE (reference sequence). The CDR3 extends over 16 amino acids. Written as DNA, the CDR3 is TGTGCCAGCAGCTTGGTTGGGACTAGCCTGTACGATGAGCAGTTCTTC. As protein: CASSLVGTSLYDEQFF.

The chain joins TRBV7-9 to TRBJ2-3, with 9 bases that match TRBD1. Germline CDR1 reads SEHNR; CDR2 reads FQNEAQ (reference sequence). V shed 7 bases and J 4 bases; nucleotides not matched to a gene: 24. The CDR3 runs 20 residues. The CDR3 DNA sequence: TGTGCCAGCACCGCTCAATTGGGACAGGGTCTTAGGGCGTCCGCAGATACGCAGTATTTT. Translated: CASTAQLGQGLRASADTQYF.

V is TRBV28 and J is TRBJ2-4; no clear D gene. Germline V gives CDR1 MDHEN, CDR2 SYDVKM. CDR3 length: 17 residues. Trimming pared 5 bases from V and 4 bases from J, leaving 21 bases between. DNA of the CDR3: TGTGCCAGCAGTAACCCCCCATCCCTGGGTGAAAAAAACATTCAGTACTTC. This gives the protein CASSNPPSLGEKNIQYF.

This clonotype appeared many times. The genes are TRBV5-4 and TRBJ2-2, with D maybe TRBD2 (5 bases). The germline V gene encodes CDR1 SGHNT and CDR2 YYREEE (reference sequence). This CDR3 has 15 residues. Trimming cost V 0 bases and J 4 bases, with 10 bases left between them. The CDR3 is CASSLELVATGELFF. The CDR3 bases are TGTGCCAGCAGCTTGGAACTAGTAGCCACCGGGGAGCTGTTTTTT.

This clonotype was seen a few times. The rearrangement joins TRBV28 to TRBJ2-7, with a weak D call TRBD1 (7 bases). The CDR3 totals 12 residues. The ends were cut back, 10 bases at V and 5 bases at J, with 15 bases in the middle. The germline CDR1 and CDR2 sequences are MDHEN and SYDVKM. CDR3 sequence reads: CATSQGGDEQYF. CDR3 nucleotides: TGTGCCACCTCGCAGGGGGGTGACGAGCAGTACTTC.

This clonotype was picked up many times. V gene TRBV15 combines with J gene TRBJ1-6, with TRBD1 matching over 8 bases. Germline lookup yields CDR1 LNHNV and CDR2 YYDKDF (reference sequence). This CDR3 is built from 14 residues. With V trimmed by 1 base and J by 14 bases, 7 bases remained unmatched. CDR3 bases: TGTGCCACCAGCAGAGGACAGGGGACTGTAGCCCTCCACTTT. This translates into CATSRGQGTVALHF.

This clonotype showed up many times. This chain links TRBV10-3 with TRBJ1-5; D is unresolved. Germline lookup yields CDR1 ENHRY and CDR2 SYGVKD. The CDR3 consists of 14 residues. V was shortened by 2 bases and J by 4 bases, with 9 bases between the two germline ends. The CDR3 spells CAISEGGLNQPQHF. In DNA, the CDR3 is TGTGCCATCAGTGAGGGAGGTTTAAATCAGCCCCAGCATTTT.

This clonotype came up many times. J is TRBJ1-5 and V is TRBV12-3 or TRBV12-4; D is undetermined. The CDR3 contains 15 residues. V lost 2 bases and J 4 bases, leaving 12 bases between the germline ends. The CDR3 DNA follows: TGTGCCAGCAGTTTAAGCGGTGGACTAAATCAGCCCCAGCATTTT. This sequence encodes CASSLSGGLNQPQHF.

The chain has TRBV7-3 and TRBJ2-1; TRBD2 agrees at 13 bases. Losses at the gene ends were 6 bases for V and 3 bases for J; bases not matched to a gene: 20. CDR1 SGHTA and CDR2 FQGTGA come from the germline V gene. There are 21 residues in the CDR3. This CDR3 reads CASSPSPGLAGITSIYNEQFF. CDR3 nucleotide sequence: TGTGCCAGCAGTCCATCTCCGGGACTAGCGGGGATAACATCAATCTACAATGAGCAGTTCTTC.

This clonotype was picked up many times. The rearrangement links TRBV28 to TRBJ1-2, with 7 bases identical to TRBD1. Looked up from germline, CDR1 is MDHEN and CDR2 is SYDVKM. The length of the CDR3 is 12 residues. The ends lost 8 bases at V and 0 bases at J; junction bases unmatched: 0. The CDR3 here is CASGQANYGYTF. The DNA for the CDR3 is TGTGCCAGCGGACAGGCTAACTATGGCTACACCTTC.

The chain recombines TRBV12-3 or TRBV12-4 with TRBJ1-2; no clear D. The CDR3 totals 12 residues. Trimming cost V 8 bases and J 4 bases, with 11 bases left between them. For the CDR3, the DNA is TGTGCCAGCGGAATCCTCGGCTATGGCTACACCTTC. Translating gives CASGILGYGYTF.

In DNA, the CDR3 is TGCAGCTTCACCGGCGTTTACGGGGCCAACGTCCTGACTTTC. Residues: CSFTGVYGANVLTF. The V call is TRBV29-1, the J call TRBJ2-6; D gene unclear. V was cut by 8 bases and J by 4 bases, with 15 bases left in between. This CDR3 is 14 amino acids long. The germline CDR1 and CDR2 sequences are SQVTM and ANQGSEA.

V usage is TRBV28 and J usage is TRBJ1-5; D unresolved. The V end was cut by 1 base, the J end by 11 bases, with 21 bases between. The CDR3 covers 16 residues. CDR1 is MDHEN, CDR2 SYDVKM, per germline. Here the CDR3 DNA reads TGTGCCAGCAGTTTATCAGCCGCGTGGTCGGTTTTGTCCCAGCATTTT. Its translation: CASSLSAAWSVLSQHF.

This clonotype was observed at least ten times. CDR3 sequence: CASSFGANNEQFF. In nucleotides, the CDR3 is TGTGCCAGCAGCTTTGGAGCGAACAATGAGCAGTTCTTC. The V call is TRBV7-6, the J call TRBJ2-1, with unresolved D. Germline V lookup: CDR1 SGHVS, CDR2 FNYEAQ. V was cut by 3 bases and J by 5 bases, with 8 bases left in between. This CDR3 comprises 13 residues.